By share of the sample, the clone carrying this T cell receptor beta chain is medium-sized. Its antigen is as yet unknown. The sample carries other DNA sequences with the same CDR3. Measured with immunoSEQ multiplex PCR; TCRdb has only the in-frame clones, and not every one. The table shows about 36,000 clones, with 70% to 85% occurring only once. The data belong to a study of OX40 agonist ivuxolimab in advanced cancers. The study, taken as a whole, reports: Blood T cells, both CD4+ and CD8+, expanded clonally by week 6 at 0.1 to 3.0 mg/kg. Expanded clones belonging to CD8+ T cells outnumbered, on average, those of CD4+.

The CDR3 sequence is 15 residues long. Germline V gives CDR1 MNHNS, CDR2 SASEGT. V gave up 6 bases and J gave up 0 bases, with 14 bases separating them. J is TRBJ1-1 and V is TRBV6-1, with a weak D call TRBD1 (5 bases). Sequenced here: CD4+ or CD8+ T cells sorted from blood, sampled in a trial of the OX40 agonist ivuxolimab. The TCR sequence derives from an adult with an advanced solid tumor such as melanoma, head and neck, liver or kidney cancer. The CDR3 is CASSEGRSLNTEAFF. Written as DNA, the CDR3 is TGTGCCAGCAGCGAGGGACGGAGTCTGAACACTGAAGCTTTCTTT.